This T cell receptor (beta chain) was retrieved from a study of blood T cell repertoires in COVID-19. In the study overall: Samples came from the United States, Italy and Spain, spanning acute and convalescent COVID-19.

Generated by immunoSEQ multiplex PCR, the TCRdb table keeps only in-frame clones and is missing some. Here the sample spans roughly 180,000 clones, 70% to 90% being singletons. From germline, CDR1 is KGHSH and CDR2 LQKENI. The CDR3 extends over 14 amino acids. V shed 3 bases and J shed 2 bases, with 8 bases lying between them. The J gene is TRBJ1-3, the V gene TRBV18; D remains ambiguous. The clonotype originates from a woman in her forties or fifties with COVID-19, enrolled during active disease. The specimen sequenced was peripheral blood. The CDR3 sequence: CASSPTGTGNTIYF. The CDR3 DNA reads as TGTGCCAGCTCACCCACGGGGACTGGAAACACCATATATTTT.